The sequence of this TCR beta chain was determined in a study of shared clonotypes between healthy human individuals (dated by TCRdb to about 2020). For the wider study: A few men and a couple of women, aged 18 to 49 years, made up the cohort. The study deeply sequenced blood TCR repertoires of about 5 healthy adults to estimate repertoire size and the extent of clonotype sharing between individuals. To increase sequencing depth and limit assay-specific biases, TCR repertoire library preparation and sequencing were carried out by different laboratories using diverse techniques. Each donor's leukapheresis produced roughly between roughly 0.9 and 9 billion PBMCs. For each donor, CD4 naive and CD4 memory were each given three plates, CD8 naive was given two plates, and CD8 memory was given one plate.

What the research found in general, with its limitations: Rarefaction of sorted-subset datasets indicated incomplete sequencing despite the large sequencing depth. Sampling was restricted to blood, and TCR repertoires in tissues likely differ from the TCR repertoires found in blood. Naive subsets generally had larger estimated clonotype richness than memory subsets did. The small number of donors limited the genetic and exposure-history diversity represented. Based on pairwise subsampling, the degree of clonotype sharing among donors was expected to be affected by sequencing depth. Across a few donors, 5% to 6% of naive CD4, roughly 3.3% of naive CD8, 2.3% of memory CD4, and 0.4% of memory CD8 clonotypes were shared. Compared with non-shared clonotypes, the clonotypes found in all four sorted-subset donors had higher generation probabilities.

Using the deep immunoSEQ assay, multiplex PCR amplified TCR CDR3 regions from genomic DNA. Extracted genomic DNA from each cell subset was distributed evenly across all wells of several immunoSEQ 96-well plates, and each plate was treated as a replicate. For sorted subsets, each replicate PCR was loaded with 200 to 250 ng genomic DNA, equivalent to about 33,000 T cell genomes. The purified libraries were quantified using a Qubit 3.0 fluorometer, sized with a Bioanalyzer 2100, and then quantified again using the KAPA Library Quantification kit. Every immunoSEQ 96-well plate was sequenced on a dedicated single-read 150-cycle Illumina NextSeq 550 flow cell. Turning to the authors' computational methods: Because the immunoSEQ output included only junctional sequences and no quality scores, the filtering could not be the same as the filtering used for full-length reads. To assign V/J genes and CDR3, sequences were annotated using PyIR, a Python wrapper for IgBLAST v1.9, with IMGT germline references. Reads were filtered out if the reads had weak V/J assignments (E-value above 1e-6), no CDR3, stop codons, out-of-frame junctions, or ambiguous translated residues. V3J clonotypes were defined by identical inferred V gene, J gene, and CDR3 amino acid sequence. The percentage overlap between two repertoires was calculated by dividing the number of shared unique clonotypes by the size of the smaller repertoire. RTK rarefaction, the Chao1 estimator, and Recon v2.1 estimates of unobserved clonotypes were used to assess repertoire richness. For all TCRbeta clonotypes obtained by the gDNA method from a few donors, generation probabilities were computed with OLGA. The clones in this table, taken by TCRdb from immuneACCESS, are in-frame only. Not every clone is retained; where verified, under half of the shortfall comes from an unresolved V gene, and the cause of the rest is unknown. That table supplies the V and J calls and clone size; D and trimming were determined from the DNA. This sample comprises about 2.4 million clones, roughly 93% of them detected only once. 0.35% to 0.45% of the sample is taken by the ten largest.

About this clone itself: Its antigen target is currently unknown. Nothing much larger sits one base from this clone, and base qualities are not available.

Healthy HIV-negative adults with no recently reported acute infections or vaccinations were included as donors. Every donor was a Caucasian adult living in Nashville, Tennessee, USA. CD4+ T cells were enriched through magnetic negative selection, after which naive cells were positively selected on CD45RA and the remaining negative fraction served as the memory subset. After blood collection by leukapheresis, PBMCs were isolated using Ficoll-Histopaque density gradient centrifugation and then cryopreserved in the vapor phase of liquid nitrogen. Analytical flow cytometry was used to check the purity and quantity of each magnetically sorted T cell population. Genomic DNA was isolated from each sorted fraction and quantified by UV absorbance on a Nanodrop 2000c. Trimmed from V: 5 bases; trimmed from J: 6 bases; junction bases lacking a gene match: 10. Taken from the germline V gene, the CDR1 and CDR2 loops are SGHTA and FQGNSA. Including the terminal cysteine and phenylalanine, the CDR3 comprises 15 residues. Only CDR3 DNA remains: 45 bases, in frame from the first base.

This clonotype was sampled from a man younger than 30 in good health. Some clones in this sample may be carry-over from other donors' samples. Sequenced: naive CD4+ T cells from PBMCs. The cell subset or site label of this sample denotes: CD45RA+ positively selected. The chain uses TRBV7-2 and TRBJ2-3; TRBD2 agrees with 8 junctional bases. The bases read TGTGCCAGCAGCCTGCGGGAGGCCGAGTGGGATACGCAGTATTTT. Translated, it gives CASSLREAEWDTQYF.